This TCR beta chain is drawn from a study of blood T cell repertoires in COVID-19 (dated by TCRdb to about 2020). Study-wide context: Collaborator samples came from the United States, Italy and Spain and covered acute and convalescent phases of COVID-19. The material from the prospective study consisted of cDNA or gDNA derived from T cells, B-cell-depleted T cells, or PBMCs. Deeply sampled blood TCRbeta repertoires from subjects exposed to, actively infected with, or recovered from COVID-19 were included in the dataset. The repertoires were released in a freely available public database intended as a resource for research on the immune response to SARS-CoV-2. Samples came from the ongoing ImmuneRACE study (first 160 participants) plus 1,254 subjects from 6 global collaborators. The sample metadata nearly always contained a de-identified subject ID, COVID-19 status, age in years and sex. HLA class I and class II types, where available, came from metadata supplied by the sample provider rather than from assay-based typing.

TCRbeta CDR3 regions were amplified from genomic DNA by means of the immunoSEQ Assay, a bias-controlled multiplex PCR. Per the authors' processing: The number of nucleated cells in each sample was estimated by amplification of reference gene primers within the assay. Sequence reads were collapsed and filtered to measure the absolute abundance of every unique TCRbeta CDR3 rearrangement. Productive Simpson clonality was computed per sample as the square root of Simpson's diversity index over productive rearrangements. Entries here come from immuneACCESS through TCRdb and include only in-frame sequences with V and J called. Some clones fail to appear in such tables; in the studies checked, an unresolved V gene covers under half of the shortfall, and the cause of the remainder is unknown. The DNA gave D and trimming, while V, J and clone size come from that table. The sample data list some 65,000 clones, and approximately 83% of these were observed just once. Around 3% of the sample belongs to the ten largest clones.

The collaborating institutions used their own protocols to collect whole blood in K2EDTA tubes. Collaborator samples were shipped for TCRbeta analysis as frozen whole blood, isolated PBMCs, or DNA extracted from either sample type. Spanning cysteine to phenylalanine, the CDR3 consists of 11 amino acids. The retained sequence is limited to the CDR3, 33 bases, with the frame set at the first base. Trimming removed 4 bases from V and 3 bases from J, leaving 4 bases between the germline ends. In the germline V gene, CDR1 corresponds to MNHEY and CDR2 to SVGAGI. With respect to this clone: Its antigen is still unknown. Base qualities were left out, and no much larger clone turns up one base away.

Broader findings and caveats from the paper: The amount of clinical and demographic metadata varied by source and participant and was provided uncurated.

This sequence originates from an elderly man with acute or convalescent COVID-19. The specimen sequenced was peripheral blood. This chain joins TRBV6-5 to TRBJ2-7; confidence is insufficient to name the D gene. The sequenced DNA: TGTGCCAGCAGTTTTCACTACGAGCAGTACTTC. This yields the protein CASSFHYEQYF.